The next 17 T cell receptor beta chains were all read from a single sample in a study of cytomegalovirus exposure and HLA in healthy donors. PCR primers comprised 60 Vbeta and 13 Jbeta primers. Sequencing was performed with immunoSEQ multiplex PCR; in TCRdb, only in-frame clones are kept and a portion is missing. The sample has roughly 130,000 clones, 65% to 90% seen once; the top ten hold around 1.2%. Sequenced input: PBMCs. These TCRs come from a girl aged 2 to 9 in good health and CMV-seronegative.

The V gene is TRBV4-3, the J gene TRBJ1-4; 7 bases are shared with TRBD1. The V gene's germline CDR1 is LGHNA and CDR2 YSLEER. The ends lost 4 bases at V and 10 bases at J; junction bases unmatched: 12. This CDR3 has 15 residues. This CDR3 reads CASSPGTASTGKLFF. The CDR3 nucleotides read TGCGCCAGCAGCCCCGGGACAGCTAGTACGGGAAAACTGTTTTTT.

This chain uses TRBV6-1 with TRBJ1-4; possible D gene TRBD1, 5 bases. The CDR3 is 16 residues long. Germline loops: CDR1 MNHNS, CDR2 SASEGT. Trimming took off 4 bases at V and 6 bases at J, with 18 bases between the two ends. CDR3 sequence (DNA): TGTGCCAGCAGTGTCCGGGGGGACCTGATCCATGAAAAACTGTTTTTT. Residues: CASSVRGDLIHEKLFF.

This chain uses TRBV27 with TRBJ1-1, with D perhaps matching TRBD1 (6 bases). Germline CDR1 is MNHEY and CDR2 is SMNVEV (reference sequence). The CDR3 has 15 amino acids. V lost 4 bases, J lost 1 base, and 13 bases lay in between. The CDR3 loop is CASSSNRVTNTEAFF. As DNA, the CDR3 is TGTGCCAGCAGTTCTAACAGGGTAACGAACACTGAAGCTTTCTTT.

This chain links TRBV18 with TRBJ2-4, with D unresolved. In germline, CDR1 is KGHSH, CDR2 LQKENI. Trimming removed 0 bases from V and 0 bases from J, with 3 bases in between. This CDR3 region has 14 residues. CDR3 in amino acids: CASSPPLAKNIQYF. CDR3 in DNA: TGTGCCAGCTCACCACCACTAGCCAAAAACATTCAGTACTTC.

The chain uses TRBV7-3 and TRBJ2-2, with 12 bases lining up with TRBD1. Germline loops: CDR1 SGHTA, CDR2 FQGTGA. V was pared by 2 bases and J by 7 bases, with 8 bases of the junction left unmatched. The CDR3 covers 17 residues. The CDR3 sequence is CASSLSGDRGRGGELFF. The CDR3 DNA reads TGTGCCAGCAGCTTATCAGGGGACAGGGGGCGAGGCGGGGAGCTGTTTTTT.

The CDR3 loop reads CASSHLPGTSGNNEQFF. CDR3 in DNA: TGCGCCAGCAGCCATCTCCCCGGGACTAGCGGGAACAATGAGCAGTTCTTC. The chain has TRBV4-1 and TRBJ2-1; 13 bases are a match to TRBD2. Germline V lookup: CDR1 MGHRA, CDR2 YSYEKL. The J segment lost 5 bases and the V segment lost 3 bases, leaving 7 bases of the junction unmatched. The CDR3 contains 17 residues.

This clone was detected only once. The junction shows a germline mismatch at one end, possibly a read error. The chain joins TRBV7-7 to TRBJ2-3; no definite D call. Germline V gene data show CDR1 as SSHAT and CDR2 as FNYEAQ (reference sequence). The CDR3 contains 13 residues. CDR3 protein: CASSLEATDTQYF. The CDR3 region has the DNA TGTGCTAGCAGCTTAGAAGCGACAGATACGCAGTATTTT.

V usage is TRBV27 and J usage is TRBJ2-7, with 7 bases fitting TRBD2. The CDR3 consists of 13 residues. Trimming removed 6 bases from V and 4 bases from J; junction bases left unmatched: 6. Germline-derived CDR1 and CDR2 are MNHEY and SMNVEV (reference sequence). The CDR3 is CASSLAEKYEQYF. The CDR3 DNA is TGTGCCAGCAGCCTAGCGGAGAAATACGAGCAGTACTTC.

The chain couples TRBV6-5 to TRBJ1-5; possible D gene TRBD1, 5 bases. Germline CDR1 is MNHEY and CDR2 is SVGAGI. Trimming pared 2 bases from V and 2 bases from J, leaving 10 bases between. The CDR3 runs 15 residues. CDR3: CASSYTREGNQPQHF. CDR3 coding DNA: TGTGCCAGCAGTTACACCAGGGAGGGCAATCAGCCCCAGCATTTT.

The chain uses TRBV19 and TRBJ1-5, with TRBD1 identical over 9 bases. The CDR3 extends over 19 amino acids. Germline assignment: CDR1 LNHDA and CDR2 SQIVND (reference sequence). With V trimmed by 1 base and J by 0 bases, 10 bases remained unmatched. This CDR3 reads CASSIGAGTGIYSNQPQHF. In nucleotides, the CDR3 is TGTGCCAGTAGTATAGGGGCCGGGACAGGGATTTATAGCAATCAGCCCCAGCATTTT.

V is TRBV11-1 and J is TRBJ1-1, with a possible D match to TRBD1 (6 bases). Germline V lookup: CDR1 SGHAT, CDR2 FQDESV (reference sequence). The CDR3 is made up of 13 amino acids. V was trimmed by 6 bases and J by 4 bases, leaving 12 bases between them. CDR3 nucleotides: TGTGCCAGCAGGGAACAGGGTTCCACTGAAGCTTTCTTT. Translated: CASREQGSTEAFF.

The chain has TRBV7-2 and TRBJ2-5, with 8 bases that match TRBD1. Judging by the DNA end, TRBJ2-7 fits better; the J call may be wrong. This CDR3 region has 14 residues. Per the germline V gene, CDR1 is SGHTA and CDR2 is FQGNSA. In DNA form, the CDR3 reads TGTGCCAGCAGCTTTGGACAGGGTGACTACGAGCAGTACTTC. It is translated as CASSFGQGDYEQYF.

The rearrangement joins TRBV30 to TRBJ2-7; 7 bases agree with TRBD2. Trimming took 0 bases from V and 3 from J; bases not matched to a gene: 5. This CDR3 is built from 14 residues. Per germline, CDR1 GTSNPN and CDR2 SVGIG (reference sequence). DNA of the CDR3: TGTGCCTGGAGTGTACAAGCGGGAATCTACGAGCAGTACTTC. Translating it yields CAWSVQAGIYEQYF.

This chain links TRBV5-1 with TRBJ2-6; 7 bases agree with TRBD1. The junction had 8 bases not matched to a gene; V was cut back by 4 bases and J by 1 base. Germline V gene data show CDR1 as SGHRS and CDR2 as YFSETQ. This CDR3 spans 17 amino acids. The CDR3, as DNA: TGCGCCAGCAGCGTGACAGGGATGGGGTCTGGGGCCAACGTCCTGACTTTC. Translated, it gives CASSVTGMGSGANVLTF. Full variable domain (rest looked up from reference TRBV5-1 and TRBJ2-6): KAGVTQTPRYLIKTRGQQVTLSCSPISGHRSVSWYQQTPGQGLQFLFEYFSETQRNKGNFPGRFSGRQFSNSRSEMNVSTLELGDSALYLCASSVTGMGSGANVLTFGAGSRLTVL.

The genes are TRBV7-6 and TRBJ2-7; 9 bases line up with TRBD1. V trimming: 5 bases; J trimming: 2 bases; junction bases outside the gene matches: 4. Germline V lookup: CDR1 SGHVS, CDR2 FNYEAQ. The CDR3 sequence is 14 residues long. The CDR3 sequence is CASSVGQGTYEQYF. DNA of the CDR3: TGTGCCAGCAGCGTCGGACAGGGGACCTACGAGCAGTACTTC.

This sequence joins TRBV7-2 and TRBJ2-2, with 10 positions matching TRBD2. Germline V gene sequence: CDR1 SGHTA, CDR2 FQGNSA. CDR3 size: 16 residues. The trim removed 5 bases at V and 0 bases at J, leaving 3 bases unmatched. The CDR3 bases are TGTGCCAGCAGCCGAGGGACTAGCGCGAACACCGGGGAGCTGTTTTTT. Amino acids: CASSRGTSANTGELFF.

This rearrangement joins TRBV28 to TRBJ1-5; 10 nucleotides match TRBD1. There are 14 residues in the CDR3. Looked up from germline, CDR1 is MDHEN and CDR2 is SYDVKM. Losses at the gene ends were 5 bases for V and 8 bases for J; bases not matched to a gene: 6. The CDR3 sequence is CASSPDRGHKPQHF. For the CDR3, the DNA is TGTGCCAGCAGTCCCGACAGGGGGCACAAGCCCCAGCATTTT.